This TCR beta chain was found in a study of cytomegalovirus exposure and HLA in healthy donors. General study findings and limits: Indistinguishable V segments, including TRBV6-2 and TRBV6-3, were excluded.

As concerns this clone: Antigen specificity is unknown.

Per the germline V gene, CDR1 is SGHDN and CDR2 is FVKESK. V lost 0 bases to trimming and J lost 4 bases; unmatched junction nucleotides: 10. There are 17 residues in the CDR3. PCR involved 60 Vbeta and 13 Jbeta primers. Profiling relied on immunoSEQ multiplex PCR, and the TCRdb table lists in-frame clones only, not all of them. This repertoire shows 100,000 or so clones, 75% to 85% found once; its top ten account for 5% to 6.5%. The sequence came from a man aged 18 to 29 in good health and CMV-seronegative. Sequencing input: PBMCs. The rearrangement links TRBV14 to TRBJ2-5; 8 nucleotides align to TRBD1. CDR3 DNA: TGTGCCAGCAGCCAAGACCGGAGGACAGGGACGGCAGAGACCCAGTACTTC. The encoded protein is CASSQDRRTGTAETQYF.